The 31 T cell receptor beta chains given below trace back to one sample, sequenced in a study of blood T cell repertoires in COVID-19. Clones were sequenced by immunoSEQ multiplex PCR, and TCRdb holds only the in-frame ones, with some missing. This sample has under 200,000 clones, with 70% to 90% found just once. Sequenced material: peripheral blood. These receptors were collected from a man in his forties with acute or convalescent COVID-19.

About this clone itself: Additional DNA sequences in this sample encode the identical CDR3. V is TRBV2 and J is TRBJ1-1, with 8 bases fitting TRBD1. V lost 5 bases to trimming and J lost 1 base; unmatched junction nucleotides: 3. The CDR3 spans 14 residues. The germline CDR1 and CDR2 sequences are SNHLY and FYNNEI. DNA of the CDR3: TGTGCCAGCAGTACTGGACAGGGGAACACTGAAGCTTTCTTT. It is translated as CASSTGQGNTEAFF.

About this clone: Within the sample, other DNA sequences also encode this same CDR3. The chain is built from TRBV5-1 and TRBJ1-1, with D possibly matching TRBD1 (6 bases). Trimming removed 5 bases at V and 1 base at J, with 9 bases between. Germline V gene lookup returns CDR1 SGHRS and CDR2 YFSETQ. The CDR3 is 13 residues long. CDR3 region: CASRQGQNTEAFF. The CDR3 coding sequence is TGCGCCAGCAGACAGGGCCAGAACACTGAAGCTTTCTTT.

J is TRBJ2-3 and V is TRBV25-1; D is possibly TRBD1 (6 bases). Germline CDR1 and CDR2: MGHDK and SYGVNS. The V end lost 8 bases, the J end lost 2 bases, and 17 bases lay between the germline ends. The CDR3 runs to 15 residues. In DNA form, the CDR3 reads TGTGCCAGCCGAGGGGGAGACCTTTACACAGATACGCAGTATTTT. It yields the protein CASRGGDLYTDTQYF.

J is TRBJ1-5 and V is TRBV2, with D possibly matching TRBD1 (6 bases). Per the germline V gene, CDR1 is SNHLY and CDR2 is FYNNEI. The CDR3 sequence is 18 residues long. V lost 5 bases to trimming and J lost 1 base, with 21 bases between them. This chain's CDR3 is CASSFRGIAFPSNQPQHF. In nucleotides, the CDR3 is TGTGCCAGCAGTTTCAGGGGAATCGCGTTCCCAAGCAATCAGCCCCAGCATTTT.

The chain combines TRBV4-1 with TRBJ2-3, with D possibly TRBD2 on 6 matching bases. Germline V lookup: CDR1 MGHRA, CDR2 YSYEKL. The V and J ends lost 3 bases and 5 bases respectively, with 6 bases between them. CDR3 length: 12 residues. This chain's CDR3 is CASSQGGDTQYF. DNA of the CDR3: TGCGCCAGCAGCCAGGGAGGAGATACGCAGTATTTT.

The chain employs TRBV23-1 and TRBJ2-2; possibly TRBD1 for D (5 bases). TRBV23-1 is labeled an ORF, and its function is uncertain. This CDR3 is built from 18 residues. V lost 0 bases to trimming and J lost 2 bases, with 16 bases between them. In DNA form, the CDR3 reads TGCGCCAGCAGTCAATCCAACAGGTCATCACTCAACACCGGGGAGCTGTTTTTT. It codes for CASSQSNRSSLNTGELFF.

The chain employs TRBV3-1 (or the pseudogene TRBV3-2) and TRBJ2-1; 12 bases agree with TRBD2. Germline V lookup: CDR1 LGHDT, CDR2 YNNKEL (reference sequence). V was clipped by 0 bases and J by 5 bases; unmatched bases: 5. The CDR3 sequence is 17 residues long. Here the CDR3 reads CASSQDPSGGAHNEQFF. The CDR3 region has the DNA TGTGCCAGCAGCCAAGATCCTAGCGGGGGGGCTCACAATGAGCAGTTCTTC.

The CDR3 here is CASRPTGGYTF. CDR3 nucleotide sequence: TGTGCCAGCAGGCCGACTGGAGGCTACACCTTC. The J gene is TRBJ1-2, the V gene TRBV2; no firm D call. CDR1 and CDR2 from the germline V gene are SNHLY and FYNNEI. V lost 6 bases to trimming and J lost 8 bases, with 10 bases between them. This CDR3 region has 11 residues.

The J gene is TRBJ2-6, the V gene TRBV27, with TRBD1 identical over 7 bases. This CDR3 region has 17 residues. V lost 3 bases, J lost 3 bases, and 8 bases stayed unmatched. Per the germline V gene, CDR1 is MNHEY and CDR2 is SMNVEV (reference sequence). The CDR3 protein is CASSFTGVVGGANVLTF. DNA for the CDR3: TGTGCCAGCAGTTTTACAGGGGTGGTAGGTGGGGCCAACGTCCTGACTTTC.

The chain joins TRBV27 to TRBJ2-7; 13 nucleotides line up with TRBD2. Germline V CDR1 and CDR2: MNHEY, SMNVEV (reference sequence). CDR3 size: 16 residues. Trimming took 6 bases from V and 2 from J; bases not matched to a gene: 7. The CDR3 DNA follows: TGTGCCAGCAGATCCGGGACTAGCGGGAAGACCTACGAGCAGTACTTC. It specifies CASRSGTSGKTYEQYF.

The chain couples TRBV6-6 to TRBJ2-7; 9 bases map to TRBD1. The length of the CDR3 is 15 residues. CDR1 is MNHNY and CDR2 is SVGAGI in the germline V gene (reference sequence). The V segment lost 2 bases and the J segment 4 bases; nucleotides outside the gene matches: 6. The CDR3 region has the DNA TGTGCCAGCAGTTACGCTGAGACAGGGGGGTACGAGCAGTACTTC. It specifies CASSYAETGGYEQYF.

This clone occurred a few times. The chain employs TRBV4-2 and TRBJ1-2; D unresolved. Trimming took 0 bases from V and 2 from J, leaving 10 bases between them. The germline CDR1 and CDR2 sequences are LGHNA and YNFKEQ. The length of the CDR3 is 15 residues. The CDR3 sequence is CASSQDPQENYGYTF. The CDR3 coding sequence is TGTGCCAGCAGCCAAGATCCTCAGGAAAACTATGGCTACACCTTC.

To note about this clone: Relative to the germline gene, one junction end is altered; a read error may explain this. This chain connects TRBV25-1 to TRBJ2-7; possibly TRBD2 for D (6 bases). CDR3 size: 13 residues. Germline V lookup: CDR1 MGHDK, CDR2 SYGVNS. The CDR3 sequence: CASSEGGKSHVDF. The CDR3 region has the DNA TGTGCCAGCAGTGAAGGGGGGAAGTCCCACGTAGACTTC.

The V and J genes are TRBV4-2 and TRBJ1-4, with D possibly TRBD1 on 6 matching bases. CDR3 length: 15 amino acids. The ends were cut back, 4 bases at V and 8 bases at J, with 17 bases in the middle. The germline V gene has CDR1 LGHNA and CDR2 YNFKEQ. Here the CDR3 DNA reads TGTGCCAGCAGCCTTGGAGGGGGGGAGGGAGAAAAACTGTTTTTT. This gives the protein CASSLGGGEGEKLFF.

The chain has TRBV30 and TRBJ1-1, with TRBD1 identical over 7 bases. The V segment lost 3 bases and the J segment 1 base; nucleotides outside the gene matches: 2. Per germline, CDR1 GTSNPN and CDR2 SVGIG (reference sequence). The CDR3 has 13 residues. The CDR3 loop is CAWRRDRNTEAFF. In DNA, the CDR3 is TGTGCCTGGAGGAGGGACAGGAACACTGAAGCTTTCTTT.

The chain is built from TRBV11-3 and TRBJ2-7; D perhaps matches TRBD2 (6 bases). The CDR3 sequence is 14 residues long. V lost 5 bases and J 3 bases, leaving 14 bases between the germline ends. Germline-derived CDR1 and CDR2 are SGHNT and YENEEA. The DNA for the CDR3 is TGTGCCAGCAGCCCGCGCGGGGCCAACTACGAGCAGTACTTC. Translated, it gives CASSPRGANYEQYF.

This rearrangement joins TRBV5-4 to TRBJ2-2; D not certain. The CDR3 loop spans 14 amino acids. Germline V gives CDR1 SGHNT, CDR2 YYREEE (reference sequence). V was pared by 4 bases and J by 1 base, with 8 bases between. Here the CDR3 DNA reads TGTGCCAGCAGCACTACTCGGAACACCGGGGAGCTGTTTTTT. Its translation is CASSTTRNTGELFF.

The chain uses TRBV27 and TRBJ2-3, with 9 bases identical to TRBD2. Trimming at V came to 3 bases and at J to 12 bases, leaving 25 bases not matched to a gene. This CDR3 comprises 19 residues. Germline V gene sequence: CDR1 MNHEY, CDR2 SMNVEV (reference sequence). The CDR3 region is CASSFTMATSGYAQIRQYF. CDR3 in DNA: TGTGCCAGCAGTTTCACAATGGCGACTAGCGGTTATGCTCAGATACGACAGTATTTT.

Here the CDR3 DNA reads TGTGCCAGCAGCGTAGTCAGGGGGCTGAGCACTGAAGCTTTCTTT. It is translated as CASSVVRGLSTEAFF. The chain recombines TRBV9 with TRBJ1-1; the match to TRBD1 covers 8 bases. The CDR3 is 15 residues long. V lost 0 bases and J lost 4; bases outside the gene matches: 5. CDR1 and CDR2 from the germline V gene are SGDLS and YYNGEE.

The V gene is TRBV7-8, the J gene TRBJ2-3; possibly TRBD2 for D (6 bases). Trimming removed 1 base from V and 3 bases from J, with 11 bases in between. The CDR3 sequence is 15 residues long. The germline gives CDR1 SGHVS, CDR2 FQNEAQ. For the CDR3, the DNA is TGTGCCAGCAGCTTAGGAGGCGGGGTAACAGATACGCAGTATTTT. Translated: CASSLGGGVTDTQYF.

The CDR3 region has the DNA TGCGCCAGCATCGCCGGGGACAGGGATTCCTACGAGCAGTACTTC. Protein: CASIAGDRDSYEQYF. V and J are TRBV5-1 and TRBJ2-7; TRBD1 aligns across 9 bases. The V gene's germline CDR1 is SGHRS and CDR2 YFSETQ. V gave up 6 bases and J gave up 1 base; unmatched junction bases: 8. The CDR3 has 15 amino acids.

The chain employs TRBV30 and TRBJ1-3; no definite D call. CDR3 length: 13 residues. Germline V gives CDR1 GTSNPN, CDR2 SVGIG (reference sequence). V shed 2 bases and J shed 0 bases, with 5 bases lying between them. CDR3 nucleotide sequence: TGTGCCTGGAGTATCTTCTCTGGAAACACCATATATTTT. It specifies CAWSIFSGNTIYF.

V is TRBV2 and J is TRBJ2-5; 15 bases fit TRBD2. V lost 7 bases to trimming and J lost 4 bases; unmatched junction nucleotides: 10. Per the germline V gene, CDR1 is SNHLY and CDR2 is FYNNEI. CDR3 length equals 17 residues. The CDR3 here is CASTRGLAGGRAETQYF. In DNA form, the CDR3 reads TGTGCCAGCACCAGAGGACTAGCGGGGGGGCGGGCAGAGACCCAGTACTTC.

This clone has more than one count but fewer than ten. V is TRBV7-8 and J is TRBJ1-5; D might be TRBD1 (6 bases). Germline V gene lookup returns CDR1 SGHVS and CDR2 FQNEAQ. CDR3 length equals 15 residues. With 5 bases removed from V and 6 bases from J, the gap between germline ends came to 17 bases. The DNA of the CDR3 is TGTGCCAGCAGCCGAGCCCAGGGGAGCTCTCAGCCCCAGCATTTT. Protein sequence: CASSRAQGSSQPQHF.

The rearrangement uses TRBV28 and TRBJ1-2; D unclear. The germline V gene has CDR1 MDHEN and CDR2 SYDVKM. CDR3 length: 16 residues. Trimming removed 5 bases at V and 0 bases at J, with 16 bases between. This CDR3 is CASSTRRVGANYGYTF. CDR3 DNA: TGTGCCAGCAGTACCCGGAGGGTTGGAGCTAACTATGGCTACACCTTC.

The chain is built from TRBV6-6 and TRBJ2-7; 8 nucleotides agree with TRBD2. CDR1 and CDR2 (germline): MNHNY, SVGAGI (reference sequence). CDR3 length equals 13 residues. J gave up 3 bases and V 9 bases, and 7 bases lay outside the gene matches. CDR3 residues: CASVRGGLYEQYF. The CDR3 nucleotides read TGTGCCAGTGTTCGGGGGGGCCTCTACGAGCAGTACTTC.

This clone is a singleton in its sample. The V call is TRBV5-6, the J call TRBJ1-1, with 7 bases aligning to TRBD1. With 5 bases clipped from V and 3 bases from J, the junction kept 4 bases outside the gene matches. Germline V gene data show CDR1 as SGHDT and CDR2 as YYEEEE. The CDR3 is made up of 13 amino acids. The CDR3 DNA sequence: TGTGCCAGCAGTTATACAGGGGACACTGAAGCTTTCTTT. Protein sequence: CASSYTGDTEAFF.

This clone was seen only a few times. V usage is TRBV28 and J usage is TRBJ1-1; no definite D call. The germline V gene encodes CDR1 MDHEN and CDR2 SYDVKM. Between the trimmed V and J ends, which lost 11 bases and 4 bases, there was a span of 11 bases. CDR3 length equals 11 residues. The CDR3 DNA follows: TGTGCCGCCGGAGACCTCACTGAAGCTTTCTTT. Translated, it gives CAAGDLTEAFF. Together with reference TRBV28 and TRBJ1-1, the CDR3 gives the full variable domain: DVKVTQSSRYLVKRTGEKVFLECVQDMDHENMFWYRQDPGLGLRLIYFSYDVKMKEKGDIPEGYSVSREKKERFSLILESASTNQTSMYLCAAGDLTEAFFGQGTRLTVV.

In this sample, this clone turned up once. V gene TRBV12-2 combines with J gene TRBJ2-1; TRBD1, the D gene given by the table, was not confirmed from the DNA. TRBV12-2 is termed a pseudogene. The CDR3 is 12 amino acids. CDR3 sequence (DNA): TGTGCAAGTCCCGACAGGGTCGGTGAGCAGTTCTTC. This gives the protein CASPDRVGEQFF.

The chain employs TRBV13 and TRBJ2-7; TRBD2 might be the D (7 bases). Trimming took off 3 bases at V and 1 base at J, with 13 bases between the two ends. Looked up from germline, CDR1 is PRHDT and CDR2 is FYEKMQ (reference sequence). This CDR3 spans 15 amino acids. The CDR3, as DNA: TGTGCCAGCAGCTTGGAGCGGGACACATCCTACGAGCAGTACTTC. Protein: CASSLERDTSYEQYF.

This clone appeared a few times. V and J are TRBV3-1 (or the pseudogene TRBV3-2) and TRBJ1-1, with 8 bases identical to TRBD1. V shed 4 bases and J 4 bases; nucleotides not matched to a gene: 5. The germline V gene encodes CDR1 LGHDT and CDR2 YNNKEL (reference sequence). The CDR3 spans 14 residues. In nucleotides, the CDR3 is TGTGCCAGCAGCCCACGGACAGGGAGCACTGAAGCTTTCTTT. It specifies CASSPRTGSTEAFF.